A selection of T cell receptor beta chains follows, all from one sample in a study of blood T cell repertoires in COVID-19. The method was immunoSEQ multiplex PCR; TCRdb's version includes in-frame clones alone and lacks a portion of them. This sample has about 310,000 clones; over 75% occur once, and the top ten carry 1%. The material sequenced was peripheral blood. All receptors come from a man aged 45-60 years with active or convalescent COVID-19. CDR3s include the opening cysteine and the closing phenylalanine or tryptophan. D genes are given only for firm matches. Expanded clones get a size class; other rows say once, few or many, or leave the size out.

CDR3nt | CDR3aa | v_gene | d_gene | abundance | j_gene
TGCAGTGCTAGTGATCTTACCGGGACTAGCGGGGGGAGCTCCTACAATGAGCAGTTCTTC | CSASDLTGTSGGSSYNEQFF | TRBV20-1 | TRBD2 | once | TRBJ2-1
TGTGCCAGCAGTGAATTAGACAGGGCGAACACTGAAGCTTTCTTT | CASSELDRANTEAFF | TRBV6-1 | TRBD1 | NA | TRBJ1-1
TGTGCCAGCAGCCAACAGGGCCCGACCTACAATGAGCAGTTCTTC | CASSQQGPTYNEQFF | TRBV5-6 | NA | NA | TRBJ2-1
TGTGCCAGCAGTGAACCATCAGCGGGACTTTACGAGCAGTACTTC | CASSEPSAGLYEQYF | TRBV6-1 | TRBD2 | once | TRBJ2-7
TGTGCCAGCAGCCTCTACCGGGATCGATACAATGAGCAGTTCTTC | CASSLYRDRYNEQFF | TRBV7-3 | NA | NA | TRBJ2-1
TGTGCCAGCAGTTTCCGTAATTCACCCCTCCACTTT | CASSFRNSPLHF | TRBV6-5 | NA | NA | TRBJ1-6
TGTGCTAGCAGCTTAACGGGTACACTCACAGATACGCAGTATTTT | CASSLTGTLTDTQYF | TRBV7-7 | NA | NA | TRBJ2-3
TGTGCCAGCAGCTTAGGTACTCTGAGGGAAGCTTTCTTT | CASSLGTLREAFF | TRBV11-2 | NA | NA | TRBJ1-1
TGTGCCAGCAGCAAAATACAGGGGCTATTATCGAACACTGAAGCTTTCTTT | CASSKIQGLLSNTEAFF | TRBV28 | TRBD1 | once | TRBJ1-1
TGTGCCAGCAGCCGAGGACTAGCGGGGAGAGATACGCAGTATTTT | CASSRGLAGRDTQYF | TRBV28 | TRBD2 | once | TRBJ2-3
TGCGCCAGCAGCCCTAGCGGGAGCCCCCTCTACAATGAGCAGTTCTTC | CASSPSGSPLYNEQFF | TRBV5-1 | TRBD2 | NA | TRBJ2-1
TGCGCCAGCAGCTCGGGGACAGGGGGAACAGATACGCAGTATTTT | CASSSGTGGTDTQYF | TRBV5-1 | TRBD1 | NA | TRBJ2-3
TGCGCCAGCAGCCAAGTTTTCGGGACAGGGGCGTCCGGCTATGGCTACACCTTC | CASSQVFGTGASGYGYTF | TRBV4-3 | TRBD1 | NA | TRBJ1-2
TGCGCCAGCAGCAAGGGGGGGACCGGCAACTACGAGCAGTACTTC | CASSKGGTGNYEQYF | TRBV4-3 | NA | NA | TRBJ2-7
TGTGCCAGCAGCCCGGACAGGGCTAACTATGGCTACACCTTC | CASSPDRANYGYTF | TRBV6-5 | TRBD1 | few | TRBJ1-2
TGCGCCAGCAGCTTGGACCCCACAGGACAGGGGACCTACGAGCAGTACTTC | CASSLDPTGQGTYEQYF | TRBV5-1 | TRBD1 | NA | TRBJ2-7
TGTGCCAGCAGCAGAACCGGGACAACCGGCTACACCTTC | CASSRTGTTGYTF | TRBV6-5 | NA | once | TRBJ1-2
TGTGCCAGCAGCCAAGGTCTTAGGGGTGAAAAACTGTTTTTT | CASSQGLRGEKLFF | TRBV4-2 | NA | NA | TRBJ1-4
TGTGCCAGCTCGGGGACAGGCCCGATTGCTAACTATGGCTACACCTTC | CASSGTGPIANYGYTF | TRBV18 | TRBD1 | NA | TRBJ1-2
TGCGCCAGCAGCCAAGCCAGTTTCCAAGAGACCCAGTACTTC | CASSQASFQETQYF | TRBV4-3 | NA | NA | TRBJ2-5